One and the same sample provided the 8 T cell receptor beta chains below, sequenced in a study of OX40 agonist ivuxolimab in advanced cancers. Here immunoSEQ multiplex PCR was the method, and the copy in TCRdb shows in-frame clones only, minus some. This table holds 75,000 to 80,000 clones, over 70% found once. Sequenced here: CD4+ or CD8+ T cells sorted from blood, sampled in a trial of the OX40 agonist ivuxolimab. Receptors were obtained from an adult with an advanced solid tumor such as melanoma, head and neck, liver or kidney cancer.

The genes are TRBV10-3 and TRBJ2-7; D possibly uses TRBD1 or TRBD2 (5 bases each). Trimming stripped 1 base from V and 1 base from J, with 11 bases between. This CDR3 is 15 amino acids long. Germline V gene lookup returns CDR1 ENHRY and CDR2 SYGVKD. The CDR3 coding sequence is TGTGCCATCAGTGAGTTAGGGACGATTTCCTACGAGCAGTACTTC. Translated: CAISELGTISYEQYF.

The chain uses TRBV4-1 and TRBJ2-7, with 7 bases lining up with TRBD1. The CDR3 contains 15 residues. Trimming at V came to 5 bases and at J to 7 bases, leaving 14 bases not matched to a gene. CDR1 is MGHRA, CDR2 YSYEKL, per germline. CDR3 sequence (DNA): TGCGCCAGCAGCGTCCGGACAGGCGTCGGTGTAGAGCAGTACTTC. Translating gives CASSVRTGVGVEQYF.

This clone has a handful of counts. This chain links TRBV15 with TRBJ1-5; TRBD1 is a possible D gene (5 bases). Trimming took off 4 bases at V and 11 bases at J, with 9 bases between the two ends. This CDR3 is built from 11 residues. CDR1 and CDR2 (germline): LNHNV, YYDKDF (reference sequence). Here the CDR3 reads CATSTWGAQHF. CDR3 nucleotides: TGTGCCACCAGCACCTGGGGGGCCCAGCATTTT.

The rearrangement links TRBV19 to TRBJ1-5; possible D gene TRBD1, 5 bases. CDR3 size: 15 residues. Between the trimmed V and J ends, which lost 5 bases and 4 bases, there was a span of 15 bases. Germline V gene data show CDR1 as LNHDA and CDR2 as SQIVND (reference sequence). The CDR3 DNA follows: TGTGCCAGTAGTTTCTCCGGGACCAAAAATCAGCCCCAGCATTTT. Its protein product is CASSFSGTKNQPQHF. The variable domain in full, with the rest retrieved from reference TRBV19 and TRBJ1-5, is DGGITQSPKYLFRKEGQNVTLSCEQNLNHDAMYWYRQDPGQGLRLIYYSQIVNDFQKGDIAEGYSVSREKKESFPLTVTSAQKNPTAFYLCASSFSGTKNQPQHFGDGTRLSIL.

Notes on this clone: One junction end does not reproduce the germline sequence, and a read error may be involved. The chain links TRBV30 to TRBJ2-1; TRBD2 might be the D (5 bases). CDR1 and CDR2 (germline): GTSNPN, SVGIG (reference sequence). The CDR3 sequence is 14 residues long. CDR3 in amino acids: CAWSVQKVGNGQFF. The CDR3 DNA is TGTGCCTGGAGTGTACAGAAGGTCGGGAATGGGCAGTTCTTC.

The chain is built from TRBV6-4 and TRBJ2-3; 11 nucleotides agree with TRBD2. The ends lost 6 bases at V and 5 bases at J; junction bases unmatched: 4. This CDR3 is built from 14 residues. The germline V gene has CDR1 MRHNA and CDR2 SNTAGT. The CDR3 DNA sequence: TGTGCCAGCAGCCTTAGCGGGGGGGGAGATACGCAGTATTTT. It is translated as CASSLSGGGDTQYF.

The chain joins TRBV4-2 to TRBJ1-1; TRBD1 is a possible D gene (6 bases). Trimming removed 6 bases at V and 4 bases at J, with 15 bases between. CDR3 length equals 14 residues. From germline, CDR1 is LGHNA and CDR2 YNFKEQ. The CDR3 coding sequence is TGTGCCAGCAGGGTAAGACAGGATGGCACTGAAGCTTTCTTT. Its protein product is CASRVRQDGTEAFF.

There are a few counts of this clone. CDR3 bases: TGCGCCAGCAGCCAAAAGGGACTAGAATTCAATGAGCAGTTCTTC. It translates to CASSQKGLEFNEQFF. V gene TRBV4-3 combines with J gene TRBJ2-1, with 8 nucleotides matching TRBD2. Germline V lookup: CDR1 LGHNA, CDR2 YSLEER. Trimming cost V 2 bases and J 6 bases; bases outside gene matches: 6. CDR3 length: 15 residues.